The present entry profiles one T cell receptor beta chain with its context. The antigen is undetermined. Samples each yielded at least 5.5 micrograms of total RNA. These data are taken from a study of blood T cells in healthy people across ages. Overall study: When template switching was applied, about one barcoded beta molecule was captured per two T cells.

V lost 0 bases, J lost 1 base, and 2 bases stayed unmatched. The CDR3 sequence is 15 residues long. The germline CDR1 and CDR2 sequences are LGHDT and YNNKEL (reference sequence). The use of a sample-barcoded 5' primer and a J-beta primer mix characterized a second PCR of roughly 7 to 11 cycles. Template switching added a 12-random-nucleotide identifier to every cDNA molecule. Each CDR3 protein gets one entry after TCRdb re-called the 5' RACE reads with MiXCR. The data contain hundreds of thousands of distinct CDR3 sequences, 29% of them singletons. Study findings and constraints: While age rose, TCR beta diversity per million T cells dropped in a roughly linear way.

The TCR was taken from a woman older than 75 in good health. The material sequenced was blood. The J gene is TRBJ1-1, the V gene TRBV3-1; TRBD1 aligns across 7 bases. The CDR3, as DNA: TGTGCCAGCAGCCAAGATAGGGGGCGGAACACTGAAGCTTTCTTT. It codes for CASSQDRGRNTEAFF.